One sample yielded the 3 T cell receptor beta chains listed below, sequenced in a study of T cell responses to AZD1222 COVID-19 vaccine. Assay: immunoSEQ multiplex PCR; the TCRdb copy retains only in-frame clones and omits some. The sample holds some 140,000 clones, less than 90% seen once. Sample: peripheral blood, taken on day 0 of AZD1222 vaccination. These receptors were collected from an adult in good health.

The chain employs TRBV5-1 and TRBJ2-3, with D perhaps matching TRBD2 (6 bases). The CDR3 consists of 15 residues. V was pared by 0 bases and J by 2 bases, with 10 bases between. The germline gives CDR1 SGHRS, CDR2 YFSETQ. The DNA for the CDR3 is TGCGCCAGCAGCTTGGGAGCGGGCCTCACAGATACGCAGTATTTT. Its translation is CASSLGAGLTDTQYF.

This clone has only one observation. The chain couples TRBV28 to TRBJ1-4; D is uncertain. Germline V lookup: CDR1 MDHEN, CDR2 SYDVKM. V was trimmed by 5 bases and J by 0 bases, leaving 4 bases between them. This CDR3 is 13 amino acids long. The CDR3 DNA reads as TGTGCCAGCAGTACCCCAACTAATGAAAAACTGTTTTTT. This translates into CASSTPTNEKLFF.

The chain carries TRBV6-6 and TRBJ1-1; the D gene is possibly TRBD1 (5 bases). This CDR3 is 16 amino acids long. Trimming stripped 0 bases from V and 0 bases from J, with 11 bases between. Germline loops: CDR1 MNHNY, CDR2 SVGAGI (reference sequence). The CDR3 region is CASSYSVGEMNTEAFF. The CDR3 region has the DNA TGTGCCAGCAGTTACTCAGTGGGGGAGATGAACACTGAAGCTTTCTTT.